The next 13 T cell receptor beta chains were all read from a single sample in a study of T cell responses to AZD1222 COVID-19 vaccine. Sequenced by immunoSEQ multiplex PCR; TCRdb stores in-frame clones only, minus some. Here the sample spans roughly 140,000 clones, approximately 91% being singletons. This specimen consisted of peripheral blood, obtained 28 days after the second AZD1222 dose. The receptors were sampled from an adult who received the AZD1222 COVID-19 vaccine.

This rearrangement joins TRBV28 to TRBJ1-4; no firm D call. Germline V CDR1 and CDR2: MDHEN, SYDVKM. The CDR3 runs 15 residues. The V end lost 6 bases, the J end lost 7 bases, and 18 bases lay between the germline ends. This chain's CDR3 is CASRASNSLFEKLFF. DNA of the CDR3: TGTGCCAGCAGGGCCTCGAACAGCCTTTTTGAAAAACTGTTTTTT.

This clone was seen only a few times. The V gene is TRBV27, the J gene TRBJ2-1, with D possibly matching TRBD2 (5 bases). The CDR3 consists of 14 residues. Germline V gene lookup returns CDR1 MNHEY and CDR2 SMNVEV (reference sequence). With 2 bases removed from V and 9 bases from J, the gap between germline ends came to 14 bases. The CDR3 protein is CASSLRTVAGEQFF. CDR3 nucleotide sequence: TGTGCCAGCAGTTTACGGACCGTGGCGGGTGAGCAGTTCTTC.

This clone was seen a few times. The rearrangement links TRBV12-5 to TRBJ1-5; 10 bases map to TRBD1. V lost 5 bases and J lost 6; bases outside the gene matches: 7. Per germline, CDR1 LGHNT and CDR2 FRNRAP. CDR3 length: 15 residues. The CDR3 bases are TGTGCTAGTGGTGCCGGGACAGGGGCGCGTCAGCCCCAGCATTTT. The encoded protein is CASGAGTGARQPQHF. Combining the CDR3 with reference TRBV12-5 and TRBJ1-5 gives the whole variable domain DARVTQTPRHKVTEMGQEVTMRCQPILGHNTVFWYRQTMMQGLELLAYFRNRAPLDDSGMPKDRFSAEMPDATLATLKIQPSEPRDSAVYFCASGAGTGARQPQHFGDGTRLSIL.

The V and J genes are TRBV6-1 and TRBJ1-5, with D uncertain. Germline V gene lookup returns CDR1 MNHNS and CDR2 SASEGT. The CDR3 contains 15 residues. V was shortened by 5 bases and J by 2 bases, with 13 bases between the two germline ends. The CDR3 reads CASSSTLSGNQPQHF. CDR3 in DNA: TGTGCCAGCAGTTCGACACTATCCGGCAATCAGCCCCAGCATTTT.

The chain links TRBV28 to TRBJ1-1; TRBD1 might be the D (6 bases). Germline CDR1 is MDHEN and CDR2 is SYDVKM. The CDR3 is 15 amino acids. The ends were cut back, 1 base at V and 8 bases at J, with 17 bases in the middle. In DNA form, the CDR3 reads TGTGCCAGCAGTTTATCGTTGGGGGGCCCCCCCGAAGCTTTCTTT. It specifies CASSLSLGGPPEAFF.

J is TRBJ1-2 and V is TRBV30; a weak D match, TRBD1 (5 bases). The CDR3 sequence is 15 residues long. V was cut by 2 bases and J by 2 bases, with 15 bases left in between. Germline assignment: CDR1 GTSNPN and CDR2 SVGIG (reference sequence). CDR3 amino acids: CAWSYGTELNYGYTF. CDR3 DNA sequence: TGTGCCTGGAGTTATGGGACGGAACTAAACTATGGCTACACCTTC.

Here the CDR3 DNA reads TGTGCCAGCAGTGACAATAGCGGGGGGGCTTACAATGAGCAGTTCTTC. Protein: CASSDNSGGAYNEQFF. This rearrangement joins TRBV6-2 or TRBV6-3 to TRBJ2-1; 11 positions agree with TRBD2. V dropped 5 bases and J dropped 4; count of bases not matched to a gene: 7. Germline CDR1 is MNHEY and CDR2 is SVGEGT. The CDR3 length is 16 residues.

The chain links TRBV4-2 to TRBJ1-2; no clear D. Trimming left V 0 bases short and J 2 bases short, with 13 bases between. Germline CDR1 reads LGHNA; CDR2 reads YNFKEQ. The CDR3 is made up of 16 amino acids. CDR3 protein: CASSQELVVPNYGYTF. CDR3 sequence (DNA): TGTGCCAGCAGCCAAGAATTGGTAGTCCCAAACTATGGCTACACCTTC.

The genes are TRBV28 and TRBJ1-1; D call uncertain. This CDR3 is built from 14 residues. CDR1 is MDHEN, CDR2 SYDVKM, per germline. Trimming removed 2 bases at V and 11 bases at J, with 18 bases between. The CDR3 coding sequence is TGTGCCAGCAGTTTAGGGAACCGGAGAGAGCAGGCTTTCTTT. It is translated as CASSLGNRREQAFF.

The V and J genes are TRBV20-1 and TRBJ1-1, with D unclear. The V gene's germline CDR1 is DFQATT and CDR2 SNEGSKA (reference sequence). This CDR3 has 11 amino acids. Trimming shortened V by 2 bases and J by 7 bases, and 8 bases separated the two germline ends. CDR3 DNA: TGCAGTGCTAGAACGGTCTATGAAGCTTTCTTT. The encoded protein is CSARTVYEAFF.

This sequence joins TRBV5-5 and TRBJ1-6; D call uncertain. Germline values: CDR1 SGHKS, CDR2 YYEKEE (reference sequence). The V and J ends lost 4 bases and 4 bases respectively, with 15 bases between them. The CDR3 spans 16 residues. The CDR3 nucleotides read TGTGCCAGCAGCCCTCCTACGAGCCAGTATAATTCACCCCTCCACTTT. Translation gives CASSPPTSQYNSPLHF.

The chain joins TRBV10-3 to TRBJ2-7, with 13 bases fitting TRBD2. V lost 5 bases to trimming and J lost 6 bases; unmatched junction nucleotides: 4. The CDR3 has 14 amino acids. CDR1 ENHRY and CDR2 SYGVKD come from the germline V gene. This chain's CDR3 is CAISMGLAGLEQYF. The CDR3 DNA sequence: TGTGCCATCAGTATGGGACTAGCGGGACTCGAGCAGTACTTC.

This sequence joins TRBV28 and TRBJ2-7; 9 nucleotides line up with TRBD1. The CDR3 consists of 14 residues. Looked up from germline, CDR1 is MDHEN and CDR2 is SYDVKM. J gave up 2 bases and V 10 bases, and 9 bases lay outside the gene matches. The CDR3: CATLDRGLTYEQYF. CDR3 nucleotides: TGTGCCACTCTGGACAGGGGCCTTACCTACGAGCAGTACTTC.